What follows are 30 T cell receptor beta chains derived from one specimen sequenced in a study of cytomegalovirus exposure and HLA in healthy donors. TCRdb's table, derived via immunoSEQ multiplex PCR, lists solely in-frame clones and lacks some. This sample has 250,000 to 300,000 clones, with 90% found just once. Sequencing used PBMCs. These receptors were obtained from a woman aged 18-35 years in good health and CMV-seronegative.

V is TRBV4-1 and J is TRBJ1-1; maybe TRBD1 (5 bases). This CDR3 contains 12 residues. Germline CDR1 is MGHRA and CDR2 is YSYEKL. Trimming left V 4 bases short and J 8 bases short, with 11 bases between. DNA for the CDR3: TGCGCCAGCAGCCTGCCGGGGGGGGAAGCTTTCTTT. Protein product: CASSLPGGEAFF.

This clone was found a few times. This chain joins TRBV30 and TRBJ1-2; 9 bases are a match to TRBD1. Germline values: CDR1 GTSNPN, CDR2 SVGIG (reference sequence). CDR3 length: 14 amino acids. The trim removed 0 bases at V and 4 bases at J, leaving 3 bases unmatched. CDR3 DNA: TGTGCCTGGAGTGTAGACAGGGGGATCTATGGCTACACCTTC. Its protein is CAWSVDRGIYGYTF.

The V call is TRBV10-3, the J call TRBJ1-4, with D possibly matching TRBD1 (6 bases). Trimming stripped 2 bases from V and 8 bases from J, with 15 bases between. The CDR3 is 15 residues long. CDR1 and CDR2 (germline): ENHRY, SYGVKD. Here the CDR3 DNA reads TGTGCCATCAGTGAGACCCGACAGGTTCGGGAAAAACTGTTTTTT. It codes for CAISETRQVREKLFF.

V and J are TRBV7-2 and TRBJ2-2; D perhaps matches TRBD2 (6 bases). Looked up from germline, CDR1 is SGHTA and CDR2 is FQGNSA. The CDR3 extends over 14 amino acids. V was shortened by 1 base and J by 4 bases, with 7 bases between the two germline ends. This chain's CDR3 is CASSLDSGTGELFF. DNA for the CDR3: TGTGCCAGCAGCTTAGATAGCGGCACCGGGGAGCTGTTTTTT.

Here the CDR3 reads CASSEWRGPHNEQFF. The DNA of the CDR3 is TGCGCCAGCAGTGAGTGGCGGGGGCCCCACAATGAGCAGTTCTTC. The chain recombines TRBV10-1 with TRBJ2-1; a weak D match, TRBD2 (7 bases). Trimming shortened V by 1 base and J by 5 bases, and 12 bases separated the two germline ends. This CDR3 comprises 15 residues. Germline CDR1 is WNHNN and CDR2 is SYGVQD (reference sequence).

The rearrangement uses TRBV25-1 and TRBJ1-5, with TRBD1 as a possible D gene (5 bases). The V gene's germline CDR1 is MGHDK and CDR2 SYGVNS. The CDR3 has 14 amino acids. Trimming took off 3 bases at V and 6 bases at J, with 12 bases between the two ends. The CDR3: CASSERGTGQPQHF. CDR3 in DNA: TGTGCCAGCAGTGAGCGGGGGACGGGTCAGCCCCAGCATTTT.

The rearrangement links TRBV5-6 to TRBJ2-3; 7 bases map to TRBD1. V dropped 0 bases and J dropped 1; count of bases not matched to a gene: 8. Germline values: CDR1 SGHDT, CDR2 YYEEEE. The CDR3 covers 17 residues. CDR3 amino acids: CASSLEGRGFGTDTQYF. Here the CDR3 DNA reads TGTGCCAGCAGCTTGGAGGGCAGGGGGTTTGGCACAGATACGCAGTATTTT.

V is TRBV4-1 and J is TRBJ1-4; 9 nucleotides line up with TRBD1. The CDR3 runs 19 residues. Germline values: CDR1 MGHRA, CDR2 YSYEKL. J was trimmed by 1 base and V by 0 bases; bases with no gene match: 9. CDR3 nucleotides: TGCGCCAGCAGCCAAGATCGGAGGACAGGGGTTTTAACTAATGAAAAACTGTTTTTT. Its translation: CASSQDRRTGVLTNEKLFF.

J is TRBJ2-7 and V is TRBV11-2; a possible D gene is TRBD2 (6 bases). CDR3 length equals 13 residues. The germline gives CDR1 SGHAT, CDR2 FQNNGV. The germline V and J ends were trimmed by 5 bases and 1 base, with 9 bases remaining between them. This CDR3 reads CASSAGPSYEQYV. The DNA of the CDR3 is TGTGCCAGCAGCGCGGGACCTTCCTACGAGCAGTACGTC.

CDR3 DNA sequence: TGCGCCAGCAGCCTCAATAGCGGGGAAACACAAGAGACCCAGTACTTC. This translates into CASSLNSGETQETQYF. The gene calls are TRBV4-1 and TRBJ2-5; 8 positions match TRBD2. Germline assignment: CDR1 MGHRA and CDR2 YSYEKL. J lost 2 bases, V lost 4 bases, and 9 bases had no gene match. CDR3 size: 16 residues.

The chain carries TRBV5-5 and TRBJ2-7; 7 bases fit TRBD1. The trim removed 2 bases at V and 1 base at J, leaving 6 bases unmatched. Looked up from germline, CDR1 is SGHKS and CDR2 is YYEKEE (reference sequence). The CDR3 totals 15 residues. The CDR3 DNA sequence: TGTGCCAGCAGCTTCGGGACAGCACATTCCTACGAGCAGTACTTC. It yields the protein CASSFGTAHSYEQYF.

The chain combines TRBV29-1 with TRBJ2-5, with a tentative D call TRBD1 (6 bases). Trimming removed 7 bases at V and 1 base at J, with 10 bases between. The germline V gene has CDR1 SQVTM and CDR2 ANQGSEA. This CDR3 has 12 residues. The CDR3 loop reads CSAGTPQETQYF. Here the CDR3 DNA reads TGCAGCGCCGGGACACCCCAAGAGACCCAGTACTTC. The variable domain in full, completed from reference TRBV29-1 and TRBJ2-5, reads SAVISQKPSRDICQRGTSLTIQCQVDSQVTMMFWYRQQPGQSLTLIATANQGSEATYESGFVIDKFPISRPNLTFSTLTVSNMSPEDSSIYLCSAGTPQETQYFGPGTRLLVL.

V usage is TRBV28 and J usage is TRBJ2-2, with a weak D call TRBD2 (5 bases). Germline values: CDR1 MDHEN, CDR2 SYDVKM. The CDR3 runs 15 residues. Deletions cut 2 bases from V and 7 bases from J, with 14 bases between. The CDR3 region has the DNA TGTGCCAGCAGTTTAGGGGATGGAGGCGGCGGGGAGCTGTTTTTT. The encoded protein is CASSLGDGGGGELFF. The full variable domain, rest sourced from reference TRBV28 and TRBJ2-2, is DVKVTQSSRYLVKRTGEKVFLECVQDMDHENMFWYRQDPGLGLRLIYFSYDVKMKEKGDIPEGYSVSREKKERFSLILESASTNQTSMYLCASSLGDGGGGELFFGEGSRLTVL.

The sample holds one count of this clone. The chain uses TRBV28 and TRBJ2-7; a possible D gene is TRBD2 (7 bases). CDR1 MDHEN and CDR2 SYDVKM come from the germline V gene. This CDR3 has 15 residues. The V gene lost 3 bases and the J gene lost 2 bases, with 14 bases spanning the gap. CDR3 in amino acids: CASSLGGPYTYEQYF. DNA of the CDR3: TGTGCCAGCAGTTTGGGGGGGCCCTATACCTACGAGCAGTACTTC. Together with reference TRBV28 and TRBJ2-7, the CDR3 gives the full variable domain: DVKVTQSSRYLVKRTGEKVFLECVQDMDHENMFWYRQDPGLGLRLIYFSYDVKMKEKGDIPEGYSVSREKKERFSLILESASTNQTSMYLCASSLGGPYTYEQYFGPGTRLTVT.

The chain links TRBV30 to TRBJ2-7; unclear D gene. The germline V gene has CDR1 GTSNPN and CDR2 SVGIG (reference sequence). The ends were cut back, 1 base at V and 3 bases at J, with 4 bases in the middle. There are 11 residues in the CDR3. DNA for the CDR3: TGTGCCTGGAGTGCGTACTACGAGCAGTACTTC. This encodes CAWSAYYEQYF.

The chain couples TRBV6-5 to TRBJ2-5; no firm D call. V lost 1 base and J lost 0, with 3 bases in between. This CDR3 region has 13 residues. Looked up from germline, CDR1 is MNHEY and CDR2 is SVGAGI. The CDR3 DNA follows: TGTGCCAGCAGTTACTACAACCAAGAGACCCAGTACTTC. Amino acid sequence: CASSYYNQETQYF.

This clone was found a few times. Other DNA sequences from this sample encode an identical CDR3 as well. The V gene is TRBV4-1, the J gene TRBJ2-5; TRBD1 matches at 10 bases. The CDR3 covers 15 residues. V lost 3 bases and J lost 3; bases outside the gene matches: 4. The germline gives CDR1 MGHRA, CDR2 YSYEKL. CDR3 residues: CASSHPGTGEETQYF. CDR3 DNA: TGCGCCAGCAGCCACCCCGGGACAGGGGAAGAGACCCAGTACTTC.

This clone was picked up one time. This chain connects TRBV6-5 to TRBJ1-4; 9 nucleotides match TRBD1. Trimming removed 2 bases from V and 5 bases from J; junction bases left unmatched: 6. The germline gives CDR1 MNHEY, CDR2 SVGAGI. The CDR3 has 16 amino acids. The CDR3 DNA reads as TGTGCCAGCAGTTACGCTCGCGGGACAGGGAATGAAAAACTGTTTTTT. Encoded protein: CASSYARGTGNEKLFF.

A remark on this clone: Other DNA variants within this sample encode the same CDR3. The genes are TRBV7-2 and TRBJ1-5, with a possible D match to TRBD1 (6 bases). This CDR3 is 14 amino acids long. The V gene's germline CDR1 is SGHTA and CDR2 FQGNSA. V lost 3 bases to trimming and J lost 1 base, with 7 bases between them. The CDR3 sequence: CASSFGQSNQPQHF. The CDR3 region has the DNA TGTGCCAGCAGCTTTGGACAGAGCAATCAGCCCCAGCATTTT.

This sequence joins TRBV5-4 and TRBJ1-2; D unclear. The CDR3 is 12 amino acids. V shed 4 bases and J shed 8 bases, with 12 bases lying between them. Germline lookup yields CDR1 SGHNT and CDR2 YYREEE (reference sequence). CDR3 protein: CASSGPDKGYTF. As DNA, the CDR3 is TGTGCCAGCAGCGGCCCAGACAAGGGCTACACCTTC.

This chain links TRBV5-1 with TRBJ2-3; D ambiguous. Trimming shortened V by 0 bases and J by 0 bases, and 14 bases separated the two germline ends. CDR3 size: 17 residues. In germline, CDR1 is SGHRS, CDR2 YFSETQ. The CDR3 loop is CASSLDGDSPSTDTQYF. The CDR3 DNA is TGCGCCAGCAGCTTGGACGGTGACTCCCCTAGCACAGATACGCAGTATTTT.

The chain joins TRBV25-1 to TRBJ1-5; D is unresolved. V dropped 3 bases and J dropped 2 bases, with 5 bases sitting between them. The CDR3 has 13 residues. Germline assignment: CDR1 MGHDK and CDR2 SYGVNS. In DNA form, the CDR3 reads TGTGCCAGCAGTGAGCAGGGCAATCAGCCCCAGCATTTT. Translating gives CASSEQGNQPQHF.

The chain links TRBV19 to TRBJ2-1; D perhaps matches TRBD2 (6 bases). The CDR3 contains 12 residues. CDR1 and CDR2 from the germline V gene are LNHDA and SQIVND (reference sequence). V was pared by 10 bases and J by 4 bases, with 11 bases between. The CDR3 DNA is TGTGCCACGGGGGATTCTTACAATGAGCAGTTCTTC. Its translation is CATGDSYNEQFF.

CDR3 nucleotide sequence: TGCGCCAGCAGCCAAGTGGCGCGGGGGGACACCGGGGAGCTGTTTTTT. This encodes CASSQVARGDTGELFF. This chain connects TRBV4-1 to TRBJ2-2, with TRBD2 matching over 8 bases. The trim removed 1 base at V and 3 bases at J, leaving 4 bases unmatched. CDR3 length: 16 amino acids. The germline CDR1 and CDR2 sequences are MGHRA and YSYEKL.

This chain links TRBV15 with TRBJ2-1; 9 bases match TRBD1. CDR1 and CDR2 (germline): LNHNV, YYDKDF (reference sequence). The CDR3 covers 14 residues. Germline trimming cut 4 bases from V and 5 bases from J; bases unmatched to any gene: 3. CDR3 sequence (DNA): TGTGCCACCAGCATACGGACAGGGGACAATGAGCAGTTCTTC. Amino acids: CATSIRTGDNEQFF.

V gene TRBV6-4 combines with J gene TRBJ2-3; the match to TRBD2 covers 7 bases. The CDR3 sequence is 15 residues long. The V and J ends lost 3 bases and 4 bases, in that order; junction bases with no gene match: 7. Germline CDR1 reads MRHNA; CDR2 reads SNTAGT. The CDR3 here is CASSESAGDSDTQYF. The CDR3 DNA is TGTGCCAGCAGTGAGTCGGCGGGGGACTCAGATACGCAGTATTTT.

This chain joins TRBV5-1 and TRBJ1-2, with D possibly matching TRBD1 (5 bases). Germline V gives CDR1 SGHRS, CDR2 YFSETQ. Trimming stripped 1 base from V and 2 bases from J, with 9 bases between. This CDR3 contains 14 residues. The CDR3 bases are TGCGCCAGCAGCTTGTATCGGGGGAACTATGGCTACACCTTC. It specifies CASSLYRGNYGYTF.

The chain employs TRBV5-4 and TRBJ2-1, with TRBD1 matching over 10 bases. J was trimmed by 4 bases and V by 0 bases; bases with no gene match: 13. CDR1 and CDR2 (germline): SGHNT, YYREEE (reference sequence). The CDR3 has 19 residues. The CDR3 sequence is CASSLGRRTGGRMYNEQFF. Written as DNA, the CDR3 is TGTGCCAGCAGCTTGGGTCGCCGGACAGGGGGAAGGATGTACAATGAGCAGTTCTTC.

The chain is built from TRBV11-3 and TRBJ2-3, with 9 nucleotides matching TRBD2. CDR1 and CDR2 from the germline V gene are SGHNT and YENEEA. The CDR3 is 14 residues long. Trimming at V came to 3 bases and at J to 4 bases, leaving 2 bases not matched to a gene. The CDR3 bases are TGTGCCAGCAGCTTCCGGACTAGCGCAGATACGCAGTATTTT. Translated, it gives CASSFRTSADTQYF. Full variable domain (rest looked up from reference TRBV11-3 and TRBJ2-3): EAGVVQSPRYKIIEKKQPVAFWCNPISGHNTLYWYLQNLGQGPELLIRYENEEAVDDSQLPKDRFSAERLKGVDSTLKIQPAELGDSAVYLCASSFRTSADTQYFGPGTRLTVL.

This clone was observed a few times. Other DNA sequences in this specimen translate into the identical CDR3. CDR3 protein: CASSDSSGGADTQYF. The CDR3 DNA sequence: TGTGCCAGCAGTGACTCTAGCGGGGGGGCAGATACGCAGTATTTT. The J gene is TRBJ2-3, the V gene TRBV6-4; 11 bases agree with TRBD2. The trim removed 0 bases at V and 4 bases at J, leaving 0 bases unmatched. Per germline, CDR1 MRHNA and CDR2 SNTAGT. This CDR3 has 15 residues.